These 8 T cell receptor beta chains came from one sample sequenced in a study of shared clonotypes between healthy human individuals. Repertoires were generated with immunoSEQ multiplex PCR, while TCRdb's copy carries only in-frame clones and drops some. The sample has a few hundred thousand clones, around 76% seen once. Sequences were obtained from PBMCs. Every receptor here comes from a middle-aged woman in good health. Some clones in this sample may be carry-over from other donors' samples.

In its sample, this clone was seen once. The rearrangement links TRBV5-1 to TRBJ2-7, with 10 bases fitting TRBD2. Germline CDR1 is SGHRS and CDR2 is YFSETQ. V shed 2 bases and J 2 bases; nucleotides not matched to a gene: 4. The CDR3 runs 15 residues. The CDR3 DNA is TGCGCCAGCAGCTTCATAGCGGGAGGACCCTACGAGCAGTACTTC. It encodes CASSFIAGGPYEQYF. Based on the CDR3 plus reference TRBV5-1 and TRBJ2-7, the full variable domain is KAGVTQTPRYLIKTRGQQVTLSCSPISGHRSVSWYQQTPGQGLQFLFEYFSETQRNKGNFPGRFSGRQFSNSRSEMNVSTLELGDSALYLCASSFIAGGPYEQYFGPGTRLTVT.

The rearrangement joins TRBV19 to TRBJ2-7, with D tentatively TRBD2 (6 bases). Deletions cut 3 bases from V and 1 base from J, with 13 bases between. This CDR3 contains 15 residues. Germline V gene lookup returns CDR1 LNHDA and CDR2 SQIVND (reference sequence). DNA for the CDR3: TGTGCCAGTAGTATTAGCGGCCAACCTTCCTACGAGCAGTACTTC. It is translated as CASSISGQPSYEQYF.

The rearrangement links TRBV19 to TRBJ2-5; 9 nucleotides line up with TRBD2. The CDR3 has 14 amino acids. CDR1 LNHDA and CDR2 SQIVND come from the germline V gene (reference sequence). After removal of 6 bases from V and 5 bases from J, the junction contained 7 bases not matched to a gene. This CDR3 is CASSRAGGVETQYF. The CDR3 DNA reads as TGTGCCAGTAGCCGAGCGGGAGGCGTTGAGACCCAGTACTTC. Complete variable domain (other parts from reference TRBV19 and TRBJ2-5): DGGITQSPKYLFRKEGQNVTLSCEQNLNHDAMYWYRQDPGQGLRLIYYSQIVNDFQKGDIAEGYSVSREKKESFPLTVTSAQKNPTAFYLCASSRAGGVETQYFGPGTRLLVL.

The chain uses TRBV29-1 and TRBJ2-5; 9 bases are shared with TRBD2. The V gene end was trimmed by 4 bases and the J gene end by 4 bases; junction bases not matched to a gene: 7. The CDR3 is 14 amino acids. CDR1 and CDR2 from the germline V gene are SQVTM and ANQGSEA. In nucleotides, the CDR3 is TGCAGCGTTGTACGCGGGAGGGCCGGAGAGACCCAGTACTTC. Translated: CSVVRGRAGETQYF.

As to this clone: The same CDR3 arises from other DNA sequences in this sample as well. The CDR3 sequence: CASSLRGGDTEAFF. The CDR3 nucleotides are TGTGCCAGCAGTTTAAGGGGGGGGGACACTGAAGCTTTCTTT. The chain links TRBV27 to TRBJ1-1, with D perhaps matching TRBD1 (6 bases). Germline CDR1 reads MNHEY; CDR2 reads SMNVEV (reference sequence). The CDR3 extends over 14 amino acids. V dropped 2 bases and J dropped 3 bases, with 10 bases sitting between them.

The chain joins TRBV30 to TRBJ2-1; D perhaps matches TRBD1 (7 bases). Germline assignment: CDR1 GTSNPN and CDR2 SVGIG (reference sequence). The CDR3 is made up of 12 amino acids. V lost 1 base to trimming and J lost 7 bases, with 8 bases between them. CDR3 sequence reads: CAWSAGGNEQFF. In DNA form, the CDR3 reads TGTGCCTGGAGTGCAGGGGGGAATGAGCAGTTCTTC.

The chain has TRBV7-8 and TRBJ1-3; tentative D call: TRBD1 (6 bases). The V end lost 1 base, the J end lost 4 bases, and 11 bases lay between the germline ends. The germline CDR1 and CDR2 sequences are SGHVS and FQNEAQ. This CDR3 is 15 amino acids long. CDR3 sequence reads: CASSLVRGPGNTIYF. For the CDR3, the DNA is TGTGCCAGCAGCTTAGTCAGGGGACCGGGAAACACCATATATTTT.

V usage is TRBV9 and J usage is TRBJ2-2; the D gene is possibly TRBD2 (5 bases). This CDR3 is built from 12 residues. V shed 5 bases and J shed 8 bases, with 10 bases lying between them. Germline-derived CDR1 and CDR2 are SGDLS and YYNGEE. The CDR3 protein is CASRGLAGELFF. The CDR3 nucleotides are TGTGCCAGCAGGGGATTAGCGGGGGAGCTGTTTTTT.